The 12 T cell receptor beta chains below all came from one sample that was sequenced in a study of cytomegalovirus exposure and HLA in healthy donors. Vbeta (60) and Jbeta (13) primers were used in the PCR. Sequencing used immunoSEQ multiplex PCR; TCRdb keeps in-frame clones, though not all of them. Here the sample spans 100,000 or so clones, roughly 70% being singletons. Sequencing used PBMCs. The receptors were sampled from a man in his fifties or sixties in good health and CMV-seronegative.

The chain links TRBV6-5 to TRBJ2-3; 8 nucleotides line up with TRBD2. V lost 4 bases, J lost 2 bases, and 5 bases stayed unmatched. Germline loops: CDR1 MNHEY, CDR2 SVGAGI. There are 15 residues in the CDR3. Written as DNA, the CDR3 is TGTGCCAGCAGTTGGCGGGGGGAAATCACAGATACGCAGTATTTT. Translation gives CASSWRGEITDTQYF.

The genes are TRBV28 and TRBJ2-3; D might be TRBD1 (5 bases). Germline CDR1 and CDR2: MDHEN and SYDVKM. The V end lost 11 bases, the J end lost 3 bases, and 21 bases lay between the germline ends. This CDR3 has 15 residues. CDR3 sequence: CAGRGRLKRTDTQYF. The CDR3, as DNA: TGTGCCGGTAGGGGAAGGTTGAAGAGAACAGATACGCAGTATTTT.

This clone was recorded a few times. The rearrangement joins TRBV2 to TRBJ1-2; TRBD1 aligns across 8 bases. The CDR3 has 14 residues. V shed 7 bases and J 4 bases; nucleotides not matched to a gene: 8. Germline-derived CDR1 and CDR2 are SNHLY and FYNNEI. CDR3 in amino acids: CASTRQGSGYGYTF. The CDR3 nucleotides read TGTGCCAGCACCAGACAGGGGTCCGGCTATGGCTACACCTTC.

The chain uses TRBV5-8 and TRBJ2-3; D unresolved. CDR1 and CDR2 from the germline V gene are SGHTS and YDEGEE. V was trimmed by 1 base and J by 2 bases, leaving 11 bases between them. This CDR3 contains 15 residues. CDR3 loop: CASSLRQAITDTQYF. The DNA for the CDR3 is TGTGCCAGCAGCTTGAGGCAGGCGATCACAGATACGCAGTATTTT.

This clone was counted a single time. V usage is TRBV18 and J usage is TRBJ1-3, with D possibly being TRBD1 (6 bases). V lost 2 bases and J lost 0, with 14 bases in between. CDR3 size: 17 residues. Germline V gene data show CDR1 as KGHSH and CDR2 as LQKENI. For the CDR3, the DNA is TGTGCCAGCTCACCATGGAACAGGGCCTCCTCTGGAAACACCATATATTTT. Residues: CASSPWNRASSGNTIYF.

The J gene is TRBJ2-5, the V gene TRBV27; 7 bases agree with TRBD1. Losses at the gene ends were 4 bases for V and 5 bases for J; bases not matched to a gene: 7. Germline V lookup: CDR1 MNHEY, CDR2 SMNVEV (reference sequence). This CDR3 is built from 14 residues. Here the CDR3 DNA reads TGTGCCAGCAGTTCTTACAGGGGCGGGGAGACCCAGTACTTC. This sequence encodes CASSSYRGGETQYF.

The chain combines TRBV28 with TRBJ1-1; D possibly corresponds to TRBD1 (6 bases). Trimming took off 6 bases at V and 6 bases at J, with 14 bases between the two ends. CDR1 MDHEN and CDR2 SYDVKM come from the germline V gene. The CDR3 loop spans 13 amino acids. The CDR3 spells CASRGQRGSEAFF. The CDR3 DNA follows: TGTGCCAGCAGAGGACAGAGGGGATCTGAAGCTTTCTTT. The full variable domain, rest sourced from reference TRBV28 and TRBJ1-1, is DVKVTQSSRYLVKRTGEKVFLECVQDMDHENMFWYRQDPGLGLRLIYFSYDVKMKEKGDIPEGYSVSREKKERFSLILESASTNQTSMYLCASRGQRGSEAFFGQGTRLTVV.

V and J are TRBV5-1 and TRBJ2-7; D ambiguous. CDR3 size: 11 residues. Trimming cost V 3 bases and J 4 bases, with 5 bases left between them. CDR1 and CDR2 from the germline V gene are SGHRS and YFSETQ. The CDR3 region has the DNA TGCGCCAGCAGCTCAGGATACGAGCAGTACTTC. Translated: CASSSGYEQYF.

This clone has more than one count but fewer than ten. The chain is built from TRBV30 and TRBJ1-1; 7 nucleotides match TRBD1. The J segment lost 5 bases and the V segment lost 7 bases, leaving 10 bases of the junction unmatched. The CDR3 covers 13 residues. Germline V gives CDR1 GTSNPN, CDR2 SVGIG (reference sequence). The CDR3 bases are TGTGCCTCCGCGGGACAGCTAAATACTGAAGCTTTCTTT. Translating gives CASAGQLNTEAFF.

This chain uses TRBV7-9 with TRBJ2-7; 11 bases fit TRBD2. The CDR3 spans 14 residues. Germline lookup yields CDR1 SEHNR and CDR2 FQNEAQ (reference sequence). Losses at the gene ends were 7 bases for V and 6 bases for J; bases not matched to a gene: 8. The CDR3 bases are TGTGCCAGCAACAACCTAGCGGGGGGCGGCGAGCAGTACTTC. The encoded protein is CASNNLAGGGEQYF.

The chain is built from TRBV28 and TRBJ1-4, with TRBD1 as a possible D gene (5 bases). The V gene lost 5 bases and the J gene lost 8 bases, with 12 bases spanning the gap. CDR3 length: 13 amino acids. From germline, CDR1 is MDHEN and CDR2 SYDVKM. CDR3 sequence: CASSPLDIEKLFF. CDR3 in DNA: TGTGCCAGCAGTCCCCTGGACATAGAAAAACTGTTTTTT.

This clone occurred once. Here the CDR3 DNA reads TGTGCCAGCAGCCATCACTCCGCAGGGGACGGGGCCAACGTCCTGACTTTC. It translates to CASSHHSAGDGANVLTF. This sequence joins TRBV4-2 and TRBJ2-6; perhaps TRBD1 as D (6 bases). CDR1 and CDR2 from the germline V gene are LGHNA and YNFKEQ. V lost 3 bases, J lost 4 bases, and 16 bases lay in between. The CDR3 consists of 17 residues.